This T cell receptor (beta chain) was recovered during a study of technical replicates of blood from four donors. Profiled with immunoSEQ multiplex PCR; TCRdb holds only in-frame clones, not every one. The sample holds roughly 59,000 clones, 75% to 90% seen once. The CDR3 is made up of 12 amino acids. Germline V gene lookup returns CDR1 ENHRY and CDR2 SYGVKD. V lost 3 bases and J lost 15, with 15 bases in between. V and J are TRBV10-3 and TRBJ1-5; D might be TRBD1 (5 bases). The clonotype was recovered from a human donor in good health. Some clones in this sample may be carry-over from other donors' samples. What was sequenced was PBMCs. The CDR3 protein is CAISDGRAGSHF. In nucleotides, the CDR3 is TGTGCCATCAGTGACGGTCGTGCAGGGTCGCATTTT.